The rows below give T cell receptor beta chains drawn from one sample of a study of blood T cell repertoires in COVID-19. Sequencing used immunoSEQ multiplex PCR; TCRdb keeps in-frame clones, though not all of them. The data hold 25,000 to 35,000 clones, with roughly 85% observed a single time. The sequenced material came from peripheral blood. All receptors come from an older man with active COVID-19. Each CDR3 is given with its conserved first and last residue. The order of the fields is CDR3 DNA, CDR3 protein, D gene, J gene, clone size, V gene. The D gene is left open where the match is weak. For some rows the clone size is stated as once, few or many, or as a class when expanded; others skip it.

cdr3_nt: TGCGCCAGCAGCCAGGCCCGGGACAGCTATGGCTACACCTTC
cdr3_aa: CASSQARDSYGYTF
d_call: TRBD1
j_call: TRBJ1-2
clone_size: .
v_call: TRBV4-3

cdr3_nt: TGTGCCAGCAGTACAAGGACAGGGGGCAGGGAGCAGTACTTC
cdr3_aa: CASSTRTGGREQYF
d_call: TRBD1
j_call: TRBJ2-7
clone_size: .
v_call: TRBV27

cdr3_nt: TGCGCCAGCAGCCAAGTGGGGGCTGGCAACTATGGCTACACCTTC
cdr3_aa: CASSQVGAGNYGYTF
d_call: .
j_call: TRBJ1-2
clone_size: .
v_call: TRBV4-3

cdr3_nt: TGTGCCTGGAATCGCGGGGGGGCATGGGATACGCAGTATTTT
cdr3_aa: CAWNRGGAWDTQYF
d_call: TRBD2
j_call: TRBJ2-3
clone_size: .
v_call: TRBV30

cdr3_nt: TGTGCCAGCAGCTTTTCCGGGACTCCTACCGGGGAGCTGTTTTTT
cdr3_aa: CASSFSGTPTGELFF
d_call: .
j_call: TRBJ2-2
clone_size: once
v_call: TRBV13

cdr3_nt: TGTGCCAGTAGTAACAAGTTACAGGGCTATGGCTACACCTTC
cdr3_aa: CASSNKLQGYGYTF
d_call: .
j_call: TRBJ1-2
clone_size: .
v_call: TRBV19

cdr3_nt: TGTGCCAGCCCACCCCCCGCAGCGGGGGGGAACACCGGGGAGCTGTTTTTT
cdr3_aa: CASPPPAAGGNTGELFF
d_call: TRBD2
j_call: TRBJ2-2
clone_size: .
v_call: TRBV7-2

cdr3_nt: TGTGCCAGCAGTTACTCGAGAAAAGAGTCTGGAAACACCATATATTTT
cdr3_aa: CASSYSRKESGNTIYF
d_call: .
j_call: TRBJ1-3
clone_size: .
v_call: TRBV6-6

cdr3_nt: TGTGCCAGCAGCTTAGTTGGAACTAGCGAGTACAATGAGCAGTTCTTC
cdr3_aa: CASSLVGTSEYNEQFF
d_call: TRBD2
j_call: TRBJ2-1
clone_size: .
v_call: TRBV7-2

cdr3_nt: TGTGCCAGCAGCTTACAGGAGAATGGCTACACCTTC
cdr3_aa: CASSLQENGYTF
d_call: .
j_call: TRBJ1-2
clone_size: few
v_call: TRBV5-6

cdr3_nt: TGTGCCTGGAGTCAGGACAGGGGGCACAATCAGCCCCAGCATTTT
cdr3_aa: CAWSQDRGHNQPQHF
d_call: TRBD1
j_call: TRBJ1-5
clone_size: .
v_call: TRBV30

cdr3_nt: TGTGCCAGCCTGGGGCTAGCGGGGGGCACAGATACGCAGTATTTT
cdr3_aa: CASLGLAGGTDTQYF
d_call: TRBD2
j_call: TRBJ2-3
clone_size: .
v_call: TRBV18

cdr3_nt: TGTGCCAGCAGGGCTAGCGGGGGCGAGGAGACCCAGTACTTC
cdr3_aa: CASRASGGEETQYF
d_call: TRBD2
j_call: TRBJ2-5
clone_size: few
v_call: TRBV6-5

cdr3_nt: TGTGCCAGTAACCCCACCGGGACAGGGGACACCGGGGAGCTGTTTTTT
cdr3_aa: CASNPTGTGDTGELFF
d_call: TRBD1
j_call: TRBJ2-2
clone_size: once
v_call: TRBV19

cdr3_nt: TGTGCCAGCAGCCCTTTCACAGATACGCAGTATTTT
cdr3_aa: CASSPFTDTQYF
d_call: .
j_call: TRBJ2-3
clone_size: .
v_call: TRBV7-8

cdr3_nt: TGTGCCAGTAGTCAACCCTCCGGGAGCTTGATGGGGAAAAACATTCAGTACTTC
cdr3_aa: CASSQPSGSLMGKNIQYF
d_call: .
j_call: TRBJ2-4
clone_size: .
v_call: TRBV19

cdr3_nt: TGTGCCAGCAGCCAAGAAAGGCAGGGGATCTATGGCTACACCTTC
cdr3_aa: CASSQERQGIYGYTF
d_call: .
j_call: TRBJ1-2
clone_size: .
v_call: TRBV4-2

cdr3_nt: TGCGCCAGCAGACCTACTAGCGCCAGCACAGATACGCAGTATTTT
cdr3_aa: CASRPTSASTDTQYF
d_call: TRBD2
j_call: TRBJ2-3
clone_size: .
v_call: TRBV5-1

cdr3_nt: TGCAGTCCGGGCACAGATACGCAGTATTTT
cdr3_aa: CSPGTDTQYF
d_call: .
j_call: TRBJ2-3
clone_size: .
v_call: TRBV20-1

cdr3_nt: TGTGCCAGCAGCTTAGTTGAGAATGAAAAACTGTTTTTT
cdr3_aa: CASSLVENEKLFF
d_call: .
j_call: TRBJ1-4
clone_size: .
v_call: TRBV7-9

cdr3_nt: TGTGCCAGCAGTTTGGACGGTTACGAGCAGTACTTC
cdr3_aa: CASSLDGYEQYF
d_call: .
j_call: TRBJ2-7
clone_size: .
v_call: TRBV5-8

cdr3_nt: TGTGCCAGCAGCGGGGGACAGGGGGGCATTGGAAACACCATATATTTT
cdr3_aa: CASSGGQGGIGNTIYF
d_call: TRBD1
j_call: TRBJ1-3
clone_size: .
v_call: TRBV9

cdr3_nt: TGTGCCAGCAGCCAAGCAGACATAGCCTACGAGCAGTACTTC
cdr3_aa: CASSQADIAYEQYF
d_call: .
j_call: TRBJ2-7
clone_size: once
v_call: TRBV3-1/TRBV3-2

cdr3_nt: TGTGCCAGCAGTACGGGAGTTAATTATTCACCCCTCCACTTT
cdr3_aa: CASSTGVNYSPLHF
d_call: .
j_call: TRBJ1-6
clone_size: .
v_call: TRBV6-5

cdr3_nt: TGTGCCAGCAGCTTGGACGGCGGAGGGATCTACGAGCAGTACTTC
cdr3_aa: CASSLDGGGIYEQYF
d_call: .
j_call: TRBJ2-7
clone_size: .
v_call: TRBV5-4

cdr3_nt: TGTGCCAGCAGTTACTCGGGACAGGGGAACAATGAGCAGTTCTTC
cdr3_aa: CASSYSGQGNNEQFF
d_call: TRBD1
j_call: TRBJ2-1
clone_size: once
v_call: TRBV6-6

cdr3_nt: TGTGCCAGCAGCCGAAGGGGGATTTCGTCTGGGGCCAACGTCCTGACTTTC
cdr3_aa: CASSRRGISSGANVLTF
d_call: .
j_call: TRBJ2-6
clone_size: once
v_call: TRBV2

cdr3_nt: TGCGCCAGCAGCTTGGCGGTTGGAAACACCATATATTTT
cdr3_aa: CASSLAVGNTIYF
d_call: .
j_call: TRBJ1-3
clone_size: .
v_call: TRBV5-1

cdr3_nt: TGTGCCTGCGGGGGGCGGGGGGACACAGATACGCAGTATTTT
cdr3_aa: CACGGRGDTDTQYF
d_call: TRBD2
j_call: TRBJ2-3
clone_size: few
v_call: TRBV28

cdr3_nt: TGTGCCAGCAGCCCCGACAGGGCTGGGGCCAACGTCCTGACTTTC
cdr3_aa: CASSPDRAGANVLTF
d_call: TRBD1
j_call: TRBJ2-6
clone_size: .
v_call: TRBV5-8

cdr3_nt: TGTGCCAGGCCGCAGGGGTCCCCTAGGGGAGCTTTCTTT
cdr3_aa: CARPQGSPRGAFF
d_call: .
j_call: TRBJ1-1
clone_size: .
v_call: TRBV27

cdr3_nt: TGTGCCAGCAGTGGCGATACTAGCCTAGAGACCCAGTACTTC
cdr3_aa: CASSGDTSLETQYF
d_call: .
j_call: TRBJ2-5
clone_size: .
v_call: TRBV2

cdr3_nt: TGTGCCAGTAGTATTATGGCAGGGAATCAGCCCCAGCATTTT
cdr3_aa: CASSIMAGNQPQHF
d_call: .
j_call: TRBJ1-5
clone_size: .
v_call: TRBV19

cdr3_nt: TGCGCCAGCAGTGAGTCTAAAGGTACGGGGATCAATCAGCCCCAGCATTTT
cdr3_aa: CASSESKGTGINQPQHF
d_call: .
j_call: TRBJ1-5
clone_size: medium-sized
v_call: TRBV10-1

cdr3_nt: TGTGCCAGCAGCCGGGACAGGGCGACCTATGGCTACACCTTC
cdr3_aa: CASSRDRATYGYTF
d_call: TRBD1
j_call: TRBJ1-2
clone_size: .
v_call: TRBV5-6

cdr3_nt: TGTGCCGGTAGGCCGACTAGCGGGGCCGTCCAAGAGACCCAGTACTTC
cdr3_aa: CAGRPTSGAVQETQYF
d_call: TRBD2
j_call: TRBJ2-5
clone_size: .
v_call: TRBV19

cdr3_nt: TGTGCCAGTAGTCGACCCCGGGACAGGGCCAACTATGGCTACACCTTC
cdr3_aa: CASSRPRDRANYGYTF
d_call: TRBD1
j_call: TRBJ1-2
clone_size: .
v_call: TRBV19

cdr3_nt: TGCAGTGCTAGAGATCCAGGGGGGTACACCTTC
cdr3_aa: CSARDPGGYTF
d_call: TRBD1
j_call: TRBJ1-2
clone_size: .
v_call: TRBV20-1

cdr3_nt: TGTGCCAGCAGCGTAGAAGCGGTGGAGACCCAGTACTTC
cdr3_aa: CASSVEAVETQYF
d_call: .
j_call: TRBJ2-5
clone_size: .
v_call: TRBV7-2

cdr3_nt: TGTGCCAGCAGCTTAGTGCGGACAGGGGGCGGCAGGGAGCTGTTTTTT
cdr3_aa: CASSLVRTGGGRELFF
d_call: TRBD1
j_call: TRBJ2-2
clone_size: .
v_call: TRBV7-8

cdr3_nt: TGTGCCAGCAGTGAACGGGTGGCTAGCCCGGAGACCCAGTACTTC
cdr3_aa: CASSERVASPETQYF
d_call: .
j_call: TRBJ2-5
clone_size: once
v_call: TRBV2